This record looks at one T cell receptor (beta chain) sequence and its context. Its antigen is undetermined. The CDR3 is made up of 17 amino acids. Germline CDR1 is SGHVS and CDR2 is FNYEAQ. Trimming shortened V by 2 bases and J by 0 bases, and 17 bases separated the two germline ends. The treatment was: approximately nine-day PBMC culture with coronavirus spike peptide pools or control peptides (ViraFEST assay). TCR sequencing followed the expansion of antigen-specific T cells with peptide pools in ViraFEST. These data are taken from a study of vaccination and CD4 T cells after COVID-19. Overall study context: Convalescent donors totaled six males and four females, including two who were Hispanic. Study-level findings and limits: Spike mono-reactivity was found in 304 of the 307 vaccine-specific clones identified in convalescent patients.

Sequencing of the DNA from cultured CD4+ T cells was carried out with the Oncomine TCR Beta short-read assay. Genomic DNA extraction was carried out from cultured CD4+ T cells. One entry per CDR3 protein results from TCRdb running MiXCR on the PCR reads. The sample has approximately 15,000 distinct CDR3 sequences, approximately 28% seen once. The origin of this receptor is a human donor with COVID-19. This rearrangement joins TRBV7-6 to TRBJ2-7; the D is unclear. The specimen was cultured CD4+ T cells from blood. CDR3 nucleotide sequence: TGTGCCAGCAGCTTACTGACCCCGGCGTTCGGCTCCTACGAGCAGTACTTC. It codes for CASSLLTPAFGSYEQYF.